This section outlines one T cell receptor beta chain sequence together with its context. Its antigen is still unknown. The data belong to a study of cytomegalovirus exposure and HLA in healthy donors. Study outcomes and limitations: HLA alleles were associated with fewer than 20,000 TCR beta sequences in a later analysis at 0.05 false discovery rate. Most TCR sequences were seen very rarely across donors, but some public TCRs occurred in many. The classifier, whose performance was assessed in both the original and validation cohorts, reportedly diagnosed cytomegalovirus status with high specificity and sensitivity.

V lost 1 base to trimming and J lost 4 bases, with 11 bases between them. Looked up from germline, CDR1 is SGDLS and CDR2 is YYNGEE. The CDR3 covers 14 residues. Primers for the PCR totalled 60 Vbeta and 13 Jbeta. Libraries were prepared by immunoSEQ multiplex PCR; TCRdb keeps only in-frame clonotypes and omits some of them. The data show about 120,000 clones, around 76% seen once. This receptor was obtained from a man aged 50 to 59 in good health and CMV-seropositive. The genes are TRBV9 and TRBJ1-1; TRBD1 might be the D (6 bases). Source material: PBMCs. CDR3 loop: CASSVQGSGTEAFF. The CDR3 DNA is TGTGCCAGCAGCGTACAGGGGTCGGGCACTGAAGCTTTCTTT. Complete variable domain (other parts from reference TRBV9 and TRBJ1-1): DSGVTQTPKHLITATGQRVTLRCSPRSGDLSVYWYQQSLDQGLQFLIQYYNGEERAKGNILERFSAQQFPDLHSELNLSSLELGDSALYFCASSVQGSGTEAFFGQGTRLTVV.